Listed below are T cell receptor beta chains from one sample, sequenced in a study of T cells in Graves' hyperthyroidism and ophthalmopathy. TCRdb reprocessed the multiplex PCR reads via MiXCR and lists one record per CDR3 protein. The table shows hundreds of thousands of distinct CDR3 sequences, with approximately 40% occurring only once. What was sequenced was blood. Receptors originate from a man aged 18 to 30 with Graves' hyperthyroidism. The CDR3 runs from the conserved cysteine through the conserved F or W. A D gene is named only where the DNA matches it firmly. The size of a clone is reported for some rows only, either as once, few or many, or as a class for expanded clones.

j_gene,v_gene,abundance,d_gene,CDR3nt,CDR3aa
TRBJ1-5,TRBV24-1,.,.,TGTGCCACCAGTGCTGATAGTGTGATCGAGACCCAGCATTTT,CATSADSVIETQHF
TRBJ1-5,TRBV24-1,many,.,TGTGCCACCACGGAAGGGAGCGGTCAGCCCCAGCATTTT,CATTEGSGQPQHF
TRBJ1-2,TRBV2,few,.,TGTGTCGTCTGGACGGACTATGGCTACACCTTC,CVVWTDYGYTF
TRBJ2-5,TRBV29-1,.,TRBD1,TGCAGCGGCCGCAGGGGGCAAGAGACCCAGTACTTC,CSGRRGQETQYF
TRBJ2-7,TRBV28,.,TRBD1,TGTGCCAGCACGCCCGGGACAGCCTACGAGCAGTACTTC,CASTPGTAYEQYF
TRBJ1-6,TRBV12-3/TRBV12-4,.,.,TGTGCCAGCAGTTTACAGGGATTAGATTCACCCCTCCACTTT,CASSLQGLDSPLHF
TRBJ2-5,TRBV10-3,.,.,TGTGCCAGCGCGGGGCCGTACCAAGAGACCCAGTACTTC,CASAGPYQETQYF
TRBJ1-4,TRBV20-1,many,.,TGCAGTGCTCCCGGCGAAAAACTGTTTTTT,CSAPGEKLFF
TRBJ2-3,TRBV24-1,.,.,TGTGCCACCAGTGATGTGGGCTCAGATACGCAGTATTTT,CATSDVGSDTQYF
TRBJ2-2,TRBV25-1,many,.,TGTGCCAGCAGTGGTGCGGTACACCTCACCGGGGAGCTGTTTTTT,CASSGAVHLTGELFF
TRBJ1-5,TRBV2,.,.,TGTGCCAGCAAGGCTGGGGGGACTGAGAATCAGCCCCAGCATTTT,CASKAGGTENQPQHF
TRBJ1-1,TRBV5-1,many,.,TGCGCCAGCAGCCAAGGGACCGGCACAACGGACGCTTTCTTT,CASSQGTGTTDAFF
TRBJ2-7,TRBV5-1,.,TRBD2,TGCGCCAGCGGACTAGCTGCACCCTACGAGCAGTACTTC,CASGLAAPYEQYF
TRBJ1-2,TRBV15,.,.,TGTGCCACCAGCAGCAAGGATGGGGACTATGGCTACACCTTC,CATSSKDGDYGYTF